The clone carrying this T cell receptor (beta chain) occurred a few times. The V end lost 4 bases, the J end lost 8 bases, and 14 bases lay between the germline ends. Germline V CDR1 and CDR2: SEHNR, FQNEAQ (reference sequence). CDR3 length: 14 amino acids. This entry is derived from a study of blood T cell repertoires in COVID-19. Overall study: The United States, Italy and Spain supplied acute and convalescent COVID-19 samples. Sample material is recorded as cDNA or gDNA derived from T cells, B-cell-depleted T cells, or PBMCs.

As processed by the authors: Using reference gene primer amplification, nucleated cell counts were estimated. This table comes from immunoSEQ multiplex PCR, and its TCRdb copy is limited to in-frame clones, with some not included. Clone size and V and J calls were adopted from that table, with D and trimming inferred from the DNA. The sample has 150,000 to 200,000 clones; over 75% are singletons. The material sequenced was peripheral blood. The chain uses TRBV7-9 and TRBJ1-4; maybe TRBD1 (5 bases). The TCR comes from a man between 60 and 75 years old with active or convalescent COVID-19. The CDR3 DNA sequence: TGTGCCAGCAGCTCACTCCAGGGTAGCGAAAAACTGTTTTTT. Its translation: CASSSLQGSEKLFF. The complete variable domain, with remaining parts taken from reference TRBV7-9 and TRBJ1-4, reads DTGVSQNPRHKITKRGQNVTFRCDPISEHNRLYWYRQTLGQGPEFLTYFQNEAQLEKSRLLSDRFSAERPKGSFSTLEIQRTEQGDSAMYLCASSSLQGSEKLFFGSGTQLSVL.